What follows describes a single T cell receptor (beta chain). The antigen remains unidentified. This entry is derived from a study of CD8 T cells in Susac syndrome. After extraction with the RNeasy kit, roughly 0.45 to 1 ug of the RNA was reverse transcribed using random hexamers. MiXCR was run by TCRdb on the immunoSEQ multiplex PCR reads, yielding one entry per CDR3 protein. Of hundreds of thousands of distinct CDR3 sequences in the sample, around 96% are singletons; the top ten hold roughly 0.1%. Study-wide findings and caveats: Regarding the TCR sequencing and HLA analysis, the study admitted that a relatively small number of individuals were involved.

In contrast to the negatively isolated CD8+ and CD4+ T cells, TEMRA cells were FACS-enriched. Germline V gives CDR1 SGHRS, CDR2 YFSETQ. This CDR3 spans 14 amino acids. The J segment lost 5 bases and the V segment lost 3 bases, leaving 1 base of the junction unmatched. The chain joins TRBV5-1 to TRBJ1-6; TRBD1 aligns across 8 bases. Specimen: CD4+ T cells from PBMCs. This clonotype was obtained from a human donor with multiple sclerosis. The chain's CDR3 is CASSWGQDNSPLHF. CDR3 in DNA: TGCGCCAGCAGCTGGGGACAGGATAATTCACCCCTCCACTTT.